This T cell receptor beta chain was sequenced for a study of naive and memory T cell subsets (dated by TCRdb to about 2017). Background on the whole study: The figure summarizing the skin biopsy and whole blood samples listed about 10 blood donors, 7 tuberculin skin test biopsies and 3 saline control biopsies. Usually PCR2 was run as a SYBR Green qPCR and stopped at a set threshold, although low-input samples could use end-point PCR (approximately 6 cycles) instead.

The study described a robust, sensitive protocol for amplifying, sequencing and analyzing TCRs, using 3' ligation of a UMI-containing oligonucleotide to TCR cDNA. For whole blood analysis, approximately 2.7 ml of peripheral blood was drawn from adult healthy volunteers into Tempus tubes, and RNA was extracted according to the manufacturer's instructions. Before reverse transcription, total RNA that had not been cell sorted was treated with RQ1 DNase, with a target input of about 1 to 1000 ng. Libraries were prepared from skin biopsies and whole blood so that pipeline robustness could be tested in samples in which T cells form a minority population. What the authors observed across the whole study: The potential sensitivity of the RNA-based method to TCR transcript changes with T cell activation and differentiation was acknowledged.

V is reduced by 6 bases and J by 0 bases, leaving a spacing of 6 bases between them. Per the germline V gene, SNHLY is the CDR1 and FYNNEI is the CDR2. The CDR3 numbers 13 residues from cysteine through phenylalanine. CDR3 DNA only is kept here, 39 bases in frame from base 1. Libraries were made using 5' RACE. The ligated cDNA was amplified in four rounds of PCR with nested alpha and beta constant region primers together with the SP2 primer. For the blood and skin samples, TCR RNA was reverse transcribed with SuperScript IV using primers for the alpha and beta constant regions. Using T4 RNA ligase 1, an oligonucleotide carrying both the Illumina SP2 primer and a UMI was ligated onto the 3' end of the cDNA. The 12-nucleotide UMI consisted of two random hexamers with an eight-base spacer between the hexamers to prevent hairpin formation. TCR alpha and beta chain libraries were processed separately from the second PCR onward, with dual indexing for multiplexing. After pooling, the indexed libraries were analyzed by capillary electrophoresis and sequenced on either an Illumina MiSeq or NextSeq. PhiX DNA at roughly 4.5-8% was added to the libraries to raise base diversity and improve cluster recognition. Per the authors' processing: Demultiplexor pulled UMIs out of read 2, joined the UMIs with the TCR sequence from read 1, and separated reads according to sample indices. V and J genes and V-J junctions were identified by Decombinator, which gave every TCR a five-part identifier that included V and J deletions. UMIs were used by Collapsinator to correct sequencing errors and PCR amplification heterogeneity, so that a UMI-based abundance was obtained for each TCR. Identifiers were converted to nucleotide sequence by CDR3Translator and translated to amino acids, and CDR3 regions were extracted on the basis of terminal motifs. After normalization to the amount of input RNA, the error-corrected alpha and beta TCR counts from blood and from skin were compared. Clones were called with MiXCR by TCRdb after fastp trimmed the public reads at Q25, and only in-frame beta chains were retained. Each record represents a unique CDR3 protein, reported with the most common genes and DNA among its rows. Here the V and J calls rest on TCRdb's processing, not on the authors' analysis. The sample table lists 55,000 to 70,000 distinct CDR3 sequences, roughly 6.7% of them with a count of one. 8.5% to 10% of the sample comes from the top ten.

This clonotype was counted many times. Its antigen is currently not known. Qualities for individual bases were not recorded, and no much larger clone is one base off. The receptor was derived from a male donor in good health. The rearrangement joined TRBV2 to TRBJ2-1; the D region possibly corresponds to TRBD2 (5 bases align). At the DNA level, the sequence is TGTGCCAGCAGCGGGAACTCCTACAATGAGCAGTTCTTC. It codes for CASSGNSYNEQFF.